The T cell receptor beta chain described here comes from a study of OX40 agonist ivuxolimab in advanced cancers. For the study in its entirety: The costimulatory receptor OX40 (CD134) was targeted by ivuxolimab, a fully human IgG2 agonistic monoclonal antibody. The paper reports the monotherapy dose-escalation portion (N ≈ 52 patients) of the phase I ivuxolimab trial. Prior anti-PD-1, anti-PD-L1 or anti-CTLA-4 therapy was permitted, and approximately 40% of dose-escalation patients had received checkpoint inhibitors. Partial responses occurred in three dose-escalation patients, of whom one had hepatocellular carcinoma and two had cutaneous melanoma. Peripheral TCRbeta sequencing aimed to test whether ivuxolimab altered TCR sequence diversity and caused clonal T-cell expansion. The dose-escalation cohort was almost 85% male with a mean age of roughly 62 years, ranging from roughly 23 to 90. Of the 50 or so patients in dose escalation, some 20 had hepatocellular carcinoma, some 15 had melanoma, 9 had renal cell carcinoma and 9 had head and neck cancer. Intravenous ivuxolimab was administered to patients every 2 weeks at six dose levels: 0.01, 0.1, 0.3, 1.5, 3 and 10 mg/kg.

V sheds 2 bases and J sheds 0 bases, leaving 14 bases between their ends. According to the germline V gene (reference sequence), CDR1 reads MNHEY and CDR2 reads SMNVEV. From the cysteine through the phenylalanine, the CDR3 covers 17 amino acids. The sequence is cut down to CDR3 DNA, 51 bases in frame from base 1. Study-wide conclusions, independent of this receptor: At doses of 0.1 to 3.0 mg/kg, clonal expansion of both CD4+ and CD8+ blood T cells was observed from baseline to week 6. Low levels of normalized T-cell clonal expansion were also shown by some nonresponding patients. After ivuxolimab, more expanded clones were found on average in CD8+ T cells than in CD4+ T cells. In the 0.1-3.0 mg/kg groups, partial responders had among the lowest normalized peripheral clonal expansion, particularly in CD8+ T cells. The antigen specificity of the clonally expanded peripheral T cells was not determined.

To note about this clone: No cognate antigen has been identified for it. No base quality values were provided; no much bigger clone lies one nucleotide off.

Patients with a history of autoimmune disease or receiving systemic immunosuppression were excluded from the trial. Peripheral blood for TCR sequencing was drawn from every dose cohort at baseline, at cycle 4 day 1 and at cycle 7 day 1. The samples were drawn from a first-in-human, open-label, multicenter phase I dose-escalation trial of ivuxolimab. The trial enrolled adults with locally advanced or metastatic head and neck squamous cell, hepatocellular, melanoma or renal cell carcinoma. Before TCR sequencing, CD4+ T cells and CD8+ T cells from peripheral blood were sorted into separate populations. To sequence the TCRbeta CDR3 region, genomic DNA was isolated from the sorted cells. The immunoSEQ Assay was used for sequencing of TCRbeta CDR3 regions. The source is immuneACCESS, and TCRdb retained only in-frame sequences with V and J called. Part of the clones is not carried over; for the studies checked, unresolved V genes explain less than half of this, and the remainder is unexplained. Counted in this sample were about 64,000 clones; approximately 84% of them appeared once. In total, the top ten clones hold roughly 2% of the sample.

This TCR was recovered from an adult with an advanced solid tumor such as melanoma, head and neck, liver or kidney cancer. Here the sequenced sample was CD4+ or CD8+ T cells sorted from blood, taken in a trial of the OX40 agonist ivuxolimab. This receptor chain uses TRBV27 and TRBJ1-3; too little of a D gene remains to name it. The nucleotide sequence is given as TGTGCCAGCAGTTTAACGCGACCCGGGAACTCTGGAAACACCATATATTTT. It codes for CASSLTRPGNSGNTIYF.